This TCR beta chain appears in the sequencing data of a study of breast tumors, draining lymph nodes, adjacent tissues. Study observations and caveats: Compared with basal-like, luminal-like tumors shared significantly more repertoire with nontumor tissue. Most tumor T cells seemingly derive from lymph node, then expand in tumor. Tumor repertoires ranked between lymph nodes and nontumor tissue in diversity, with V and J gene preferences.

Breast cancer patients provided tissue from their axillary draining lymph nodes. This clonotype was observed many times. Its target is not known. TCRdb redid the calling of the multiplex PCR reads with MiXCR, one entry per CDR3 protein. The table shows about 80,000 distinct CDR3 sequences, with around 20% occurring only once. The ends were cut back, 8 bases at V and 5 bases at J, with 15 bases in the middle. The germline V gene has CDR1 KGHDR and CDR2 SFDVKD. The CDR3 spans 14 residues. The chain couples TRBV24-1 to TRBJ2-1; D is possibly TRBD1 or TRBD2 (5 bases each). The specimen sequenced was axillary lymph node tissue. The clonotype originates from a female donor with breast cancer. Some clones in this sample may be carry-over from other donors' samples. The CDR3 region is CATTNGGPNNEQFF. DNA of the CDR3: TGTGCCACCACCAATGGGGGACCAAACAATGAGCAGTTCTTC.